Presented here are 3 T cell receptor beta chains from one specimen sequenced in a study of control samples from healthy donors and cancer patients. Only in-frame clones appear in the TCRdb table, and some are missing; sequencing was by immunoSEQ multiplex PCR. The profile shows roughly 95,000 clones, 85% to 90% of them singletons. Material: blood. The receptor source for this set is a man aged 30 to 45 in good health.

This sequence joins TRBV11-1 and TRBJ2-3; D unclear. V was shortened by 2 bases and J by 4 bases, with 4 bases between the two germline ends. Germline V lookup: CDR1 SGHAT, CDR2 FQDESV (reference sequence). The CDR3 extends over 12 amino acids. This chain's CDR3 is CASSLSADTQYF. CDR3 nucleotides: TGTGCCAGCAGCTTAAGTGCAGATACGCAGTATTTT.

The count of this clone is one. The chain couples TRBV10-1 to TRBJ2-7, with D possibly matching TRBD2 (5 bases). Per the germline V gene, CDR1 is WNHNN and CDR2 is SYGVQD (reference sequence). The CDR3 consists of 14 residues. Trimming stripped 5 bases from V and 0 bases from J, with 11 bases between. The CDR3 spells CASSTSGSSYEQYF. The CDR3 DNA reads as TGCGCCAGCAGTACGAGCGGAAGCTCCTACGAGCAGTACTTC.

This clone appeared once. V and J are TRBV5-1 and TRBJ1-3; D unclear. Trimming pared 4 bases from V and 0 bases from J, leaving 11 bases between. The CDR3 totals 15 residues. Germline assignment: CDR1 SGHRS and CDR2 YFSETQ. The CDR3: CASSEQGPSGNTIYF. The DNA of the CDR3 is TGCGCCAGCAGCGAACAAGGCCCCTCTGGAAACACCATATATTTT. Full variable domain (remainder filled in from reference TRBV5-1 and TRBJ1-3): KAGVTQTPRYLIKTRGQQVTLSCSPISGHRSVSWYQQTPGQGLQFLFEYFSETQRNKGNFPGRFSGRQFSNSRSEMNVSTLELGDSALYLCASSEQGPSGNTIYFGEGSWLTVV.